These 26 T cell receptor beta chains were all obtained from the same sample, sequenced in a study of cytomegalovirus exposure and HLA in healthy donors (dated by TCRdb to 2016 to 2017). The library came from the immunoSEQ multiplex PCR assay. For the multiplex PCR, a mixture combining 60 forward primers for TCR Vbeta segments and 13 reverse primers for TCR Jbeta segments was used. TCRdb took this table from immuneACCESS and kept in-frame rearrangements with V and J called. Such tables lack part of the clones; where checked against another copy, unresolved V genes explain under half of the gap, and the rest is unexplained. Counted in this sample were about 94,000 clones; more than 60% of them appeared once. Roughly 3.9% of the sample rests with the top ten. The sample was PBMCs. These TCRs come from a man between 25 and 39 years old in good health and CMV-seronegative.

The rearrangement links TRBV7-6 to TRBJ2-1; 9 bases align to TRBD2. The V and J ends lost 2 bases and 13 bases, in that order; junction bases with no gene match: 12. Germline CDR1 is SGHVS and CDR2 is FNYEAQ. This CDR3 comprises 15 residues. The CDR3 spells CASSLSGGGAQIQFF. The CDR3 DNA sequence: TGTGCCAGCAGCTTATCTGGCGGGGGGGCACAAATTCAGTTCTTC.

The V gene is TRBV19, the J gene TRBJ2-5; weak D call: TRBD2 (5 bases). The V end was cut by 6 bases, the J end by 4 bases, with 12 bases between. Germline CDR1 is LNHDA and CDR2 is SQIVND (reference sequence). This CDR3 contains 13 residues. The DNA of the CDR3 is TGTGCCAGTAGAGGACGGGCGGGAGAGACCCAGTACTTC. This encodes CASRGRAGETQYF. The full variable domain, completed using reference TRBV19 and TRBJ2-5, is DGGITQSPKYLFRKEGQNVTLSCEQNLNHDAMYWYRQDPGQGLRLIYYSQIVNDFQKGDIAEGYSVSREKKESFPLTVTSAQKNPTAFYLCASRGRAGETQYFGPGTRLLVL.

This clone was observed a few times. V and J are TRBV30 and TRBJ1-3; 7 bases fit TRBD1. The CDR3 runs to 15 residues. Germline V gene sequence: CDR1 GTSNPN, CDR2 SVGIG (reference sequence). V gave up 3 bases and J gave up 0 bases; unmatched junction bases: 5. DNA for the CDR3: TGTGCCTGGAGGGGGGACAGACACTCTGGAAACACCATATATTTT. Amino acids: CAWRGDRHSGNTIYF.

This clone was recorded a few times. This chain connects TRBV28 to TRBJ1-5; D is undetermined. Trimming removed 4 bases at V and 5 bases at J, with 15 bases between. The germline V gene has CDR1 MDHEN and CDR2 SYDVKM. The CDR3 covers 15 residues. CDR3 loop: CASSSPSNRHQPQHF. DNA for the CDR3: TGTGCCAGCAGTTCGCCTTCGAACAGACATCAGCCCCAGCATTTT.

The chain uses TRBV7-9 and TRBJ2-4; perhaps TRBD1 as D (6 bases). Germline assignment: CDR1 SEHNR and CDR2 FQNEAQ (reference sequence). This CDR3 region has 17 residues. The germline V and J ends were trimmed by 5 bases and 6 bases, with 23 bases remaining between them. The CDR3, as DNA: TGTGCCAGCAGCCCTACCTCAGGGGCGGATTTCAGAAACATTCAGTACTTC. As protein: CASSPTSGADFRNIQYF.

The V and J genes are TRBV19 and TRBJ2-1, with 10 bases identical to TRBD2. CDR1 and CDR2 from the germline V gene are LNHDA and SQIVND (reference sequence). V was clipped by 7 bases and J by 5 bases; unmatched bases: 8. The CDR3 has 15 residues. CDR3 sequence: CASIEIAGGHNEQFF. The DNA for the CDR3 is TGTGCCAGTATTGAGATAGCGGGGGGCCACAATGAGCAGTTCTTC.

With respect to this clone: This sample also contains other DNA sequences that code for the same CDR3. This chain links TRBV7-2 with TRBJ2-2, with TRBD1 matching 11 bases. The CDR3 loop spans 15 amino acids. V shed 2 bases and J 7 bases; nucleotides not matched to a gene: 3. The V gene's germline CDR1 is SGHTA and CDR2 FQGNSA. Written as DNA, the CDR3 is TGTGCCAGCAGCTTAAGGACAGGGGGCGGCGGGGAGCTGTTTTTT. This encodes CASSLRTGGGGELFF.

This clone was recorded a few times. J is TRBJ2-1 and V is TRBV28; unclear D gene. The CDR3 has 13 amino acids. The germline CDR1 and CDR2 sequences are MDHEN and SYDVKM. Trimming stripped 6 bases from V and 4 bases from J, with 10 bases between. DNA of the CDR3: TGTGCCAGCAGCGTCCGGGTTTACAATGAGCAGTTCTTC. This sequence encodes CASSVRVYNEQFF.

The chain is built from TRBV9 and TRBJ2-3; 9 nucleotides align to TRBD1. The germline gives CDR1 SGDLS, CDR2 YYNGEE. CDR3 length: 16 amino acids. J was trimmed by 2 bases and V by 3 bases; bases with no gene match: 7. The CDR3 is CASSGGQGGATDTQYF. In nucleotides, the CDR3 is TGTGCCAGCAGCGGGGGACAGGGTGGCGCCACAGATACGCAGTATTTT.

This clone was recorded only once. The chain has TRBV6-5 and TRBJ1-1; TRBD1 might be the D (6 bases). CDR1 and CDR2 (germline): MNHEY, SVGAGI. The length of the CDR3 is 13 residues. V lost 8 bases and J 0 bases, leaving 10 bases between the germline ends. The CDR3 DNA is TGTGCCAGCGGGCAGGGGATGAACACTGAAGCTTTCTTT. This gives the protein CASGQGMNTEAFF.

V is TRBV30 and J is TRBJ2-3; D remains ambiguous. V lost 0 bases to trimming and J lost 0 bases, with 4 bases between them. Germline values: CDR1 GTSNPN, CDR2 SVGIG (reference sequence). This CDR3 comprises 13 residues. CDR3 bases: TGTGCCTGGAGTGTACACAGCACAGATACGCAGTATTTT. Protein sequence: CAWSVHSTDTQYF.

This clone has more than one count but fewer than ten. The chain is built from TRBV6-1 and TRBJ2-7, with 10 bases lining up with TRBD2. The CDR3 totals 15 residues. Germline CDR1 and CDR2: MNHNS and SASEGT. The V segment lost 1 base and the J segment 9 bases; nucleotides outside the gene matches: 9. The CDR3: CASSEDSSGGFWQYF. The DNA of the CDR3 is TGTGCCAGCAGTGAAGATTCTAGCGGGGGCTTTTGGCAGTACTTC.

J is TRBJ1-2 and V is TRBV27; possible D gene TRBD1, 5 bases. Germline CDR1 and CDR2: MNHEY and SMNVEV (reference sequence). The ends were cut back, 2 bases at V and 2 bases at J, with 9 bases in the middle. CDR3 length equals 14 residues. The CDR3 DNA reads TGTGCCAGCAGTTTACAGGGTCCCAACTATGGCTACACCTTC. Its translation: CASSLQGPNYGYTF.

The rearrangement links TRBV7-9 to TRBJ2-1; 7 nucleotides match TRBD2. Germline CDR1 is SEHNR and CDR2 is FQNEAQ (reference sequence). V was pared by 4 bases and J by 9 bases, with 9 bases of the junction left unmatched. This CDR3 has 14 residues. CDR3 region: CASSWGGSPGEQFF. The DNA of the CDR3 is TGTGCCAGCAGCTGGGGCGGGAGTCCTGGTGAGCAGTTCTTC.

The V and J genes are TRBV15 and TRBJ2-3, with D tentatively TRBD2 (6 bases). The CDR3 has 15 residues. Germline V gene lookup returns CDR1 LNHNV and CDR2 YYDKDF (reference sequence). V lost 2 bases, J lost 2 bases, and 11 bases lay in between. In nucleotides, the CDR3 is TGTGCCACCAGCAGAAGGAGGGCGGCCACAGATACGCAGTATTTT. Protein product: CATSRRRAATDTQYF.

This chain connects TRBV7-8 to TRBJ2-1, with a possible D match to TRBD2 (6 bases). Germline assignment: CDR1 SGHVS and CDR2 FQNEAQ. Trimming removed 1 base at V and 9 bases at J, with 16 bases between. This CDR3 is 15 amino acids long. CDR3 coding DNA: TGTGCCAGCAGCTTAGTGGCGGGGCGATTCGCTGAGCAGTTCTTC. Translating gives CASSLVAGRFAEQFF.

V gene TRBV2 combines with J gene TRBJ1-5, with TRBD1 matching 11 bases. The CDR3 sequence is 14 residues long. In germline, CDR1 is SNHLY, CDR2 FYNNEI. The V segment lost 4 bases and the J segment 7 bases; nucleotides outside the gene matches: 3. The CDR3 coding sequence is TGTGCCAGCAGTGGACGGGACAGGGGGCAGCCCCAGCATTTT. It translates to CASSGRDRGQPQHF.

Note on this clone: Other DNA sequences from this sample encode an identical CDR3 as well. V gene TRBV28 combines with J gene TRBJ2-1; 7 nucleotides agree with TRBD2. The CDR3 extends over 16 amino acids. With V trimmed by 6 bases and J by 0 bases, 8 bases remained unmatched. CDR1 is MDHEN and CDR2 is SYDVKM in the germline V gene. This chain's CDR3 is CASRSPSGSSYNEQFF. CDR3 sequence (DNA): TGTGCCAGCAGGTCCCCTAGCGGAAGCTCCTACAATGAGCAGTTCTTC. The complete variable domain, with remaining parts taken from reference TRBV28 and TRBJ2-1, reads DVKVTQSSRYLVKRTGEKVFLECVQDMDHENMFWYRQDPGLGLRLIYFSYDVKMKEKGDIPEGYSVSREKKERFSLILESASTNQTSMYLCASRSPSGSSYNEQFFGPGTRLTVL.

The V gene is TRBV2, the J gene TRBJ2-5, with 8 bases lining up with TRBD2. The DNA end lines up better with TRBJ2-7; the J call may be wrong. CDR1 and CDR2 (germline): SNHLY, FYNNEI. The CDR3 extends over 13 amino acids. The CDR3, as DNA: TGTGCCAGCTGGCGGGGGGTCCTCTACGAGCAGTACTTC. Translated, it gives CASWRGVLYEQYF.

V usage is TRBV7-3 and J usage is TRBJ2-1; TRBD2 matches at 9 bases. CDR1 is SGHTA and CDR2 is FQGTGA in the germline V gene. The CDR3 covers 15 residues. V lost 1 base to trimming and J lost 8 bases; unmatched junction nucleotides: 6. The CDR3 DNA sequence: TGTGCCAGCAGCTTAATGGGACTAGCCGCCCATGAGCAGTTCTTC. It encodes CASSLMGLAAHEQFF.

This chain connects TRBV28 to TRBJ1-5, with 9 bases lining up with TRBD1. In germline, CDR1 is MDHEN, CDR2 SYDVKM. The CDR3 runs to 16 residues. V lost 7 bases to trimming and J lost 2 bases; unmatched junction nucleotides: 9. The CDR3 nucleotides are TGTGCCAGCACTCTTGGGACAGGGAGCGGCAATCAGCCCCAGCATTTT. It is translated as CASTLGTGSGNQPQHF.

The chain links TRBV4-3 to TRBJ2-6; TRBD1 matches 10 bases. This CDR3 region has 17 residues. J was trimmed by 1 base and V by 1 base; bases with no gene match: 1. Germline V gene sequence: CDR1 LGHNA, CDR2 YSLEER. The CDR3 DNA sequence: TGCGCCAGCAGCCAAGGGGACAGGGGTTCTGGGGCCAACGTCCTGACTTTC. Its protein product is CASSQGDRGSGANVLTF.

J is TRBJ2-5 and V is TRBV30; D is possibly TRBD2 (6 bases). The CDR3 contains 15 residues. Germline V lookup: CDR1 GTSNPN, CDR2 SVGIG (reference sequence). V lost 4 bases and J 7 bases, leaving 22 bases between the germline ends. CDR3 in amino acids: CAWTPGTPKKGTQYF. As DNA, the CDR3 is TGTGCCTGGACCCCCGGGACTCCTAAGAAGGGGACCCAGTACTTC.

The rearrangement links TRBV2 to TRBJ1-1; no reliable D call. V gave up 6 bases and J gave up 3 bases, with 17 bases separating them. CDR1 and CDR2 from the germline V gene are SNHLY and FYNNEI. CDR3 size: 15 residues. CDR3 nucleotide sequence: TGTGCCAGCAGGAGGGAGGGAGCGTCGGACACTGAAGCTTTCTTT. Translation: CASRREGASDTEAFF.

This rearrangement joins TRBV5-4 to TRBJ2-1, with TRBD2 matching over 9 bases. The CDR3 spans 16 residues. The J segment lost 4 bases and the V segment lost 2 bases, leaving 7 bases of the junction unmatched. The germline CDR1 and CDR2 sequences are SGHNT and YYREEE (reference sequence). Here the CDR3 DNA reads TGTGCCAGCAGCTTAGAAAGCGGGGGGCTGTACAATGAGCAGTTCTTC. This sequence encodes CASSLESGGLYNEQFF.

This clone was counted between two and nine times. The genes are TRBV25-1 and TRBJ2-3; 7 bases agree with TRBD2. The V gene's germline CDR1 is MGHDK and CDR2 SYGVNS. After removal of 4 bases from V and 6 bases from J, the junction contained 13 bases not matched to a gene. The CDR3 runs to 16 residues. The CDR3 DNA sequence: TGTGCCAGCAGTGCATCCCCTAGCGGTGGTGGTGATACGCAGTATTTT. Translation gives CASSASPSGGGDTQYF.